This TCR beta chain was recovered during a study of cytomegalovirus exposure and HLA in healthy donors. A multiplex PCR was run with 60 Vbeta primers and 13 Jbeta primers. The repertoire was sequenced with immunoSEQ multiplex PCR; TCRdb's copy has only in-frame clones and lacks some. Among approximately 150,000 clones listed, approximately 73% were seen once. Remarks on this clone: Other DNA sequences from this sample encode an identical CDR3 as well.

V gave up 2 bases and J gave up 0 bases, with 10 bases separating them. CDR1 and CDR2 (germline): SGHNT, YYREEE (reference sequence). The CDR3 extends over 15 amino acids. This TCR came from a woman under 30 in good health and CMV-seronegative. V is TRBV5-4 and J is TRBJ2-3, with a weak D call TRBD2 (6 bases). The sequenced sample consisted of PBMCs. This chain's CDR3 is CASSLGRGSTDTQYF. Here the CDR3 DNA reads TGTGCCAGCAGCTTAGGGCGGGGAAGCACAGATACGCAGTATTTT.